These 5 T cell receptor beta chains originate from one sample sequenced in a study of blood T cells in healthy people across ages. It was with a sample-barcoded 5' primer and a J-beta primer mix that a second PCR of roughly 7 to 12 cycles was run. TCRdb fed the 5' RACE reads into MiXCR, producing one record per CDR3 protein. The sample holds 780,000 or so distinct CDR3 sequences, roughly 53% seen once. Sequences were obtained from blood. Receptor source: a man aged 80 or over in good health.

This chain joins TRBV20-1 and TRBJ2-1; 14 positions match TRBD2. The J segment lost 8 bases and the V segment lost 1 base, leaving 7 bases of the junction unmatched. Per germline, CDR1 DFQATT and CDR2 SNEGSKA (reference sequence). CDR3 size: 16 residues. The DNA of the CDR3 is TGCAGTGCTAGAGGGGGACTAGCGGGAGAATCCTATGAGCAGTTCTTC. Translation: CSARGGLAGESYEQFF.

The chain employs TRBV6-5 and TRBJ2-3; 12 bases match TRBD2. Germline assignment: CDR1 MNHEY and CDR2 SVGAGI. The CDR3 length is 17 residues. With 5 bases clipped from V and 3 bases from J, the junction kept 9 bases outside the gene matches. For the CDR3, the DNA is TGTGCCAGCAGTCACCTCCAAGGACTAGCGGGGACAGATACGCAGTATTTT. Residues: CASSHLQGLAGTDTQYF.

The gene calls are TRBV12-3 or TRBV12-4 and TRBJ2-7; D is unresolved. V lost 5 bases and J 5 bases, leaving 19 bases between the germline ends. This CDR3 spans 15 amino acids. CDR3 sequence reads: CASSPSRVRVDEQYF. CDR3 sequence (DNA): TGTGCCAGCAGTCCCTCTAGGGTAAGGGTAGACGAGCAGTACTTC.

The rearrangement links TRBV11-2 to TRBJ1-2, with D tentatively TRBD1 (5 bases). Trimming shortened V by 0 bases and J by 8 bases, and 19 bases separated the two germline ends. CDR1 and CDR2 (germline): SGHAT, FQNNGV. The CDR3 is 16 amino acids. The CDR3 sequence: CASSLDGLQDYVGYTF. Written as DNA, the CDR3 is TGTGCCAGCAGCTTAGACGGCCTACAGGATTATGTGGGCTACACCTTC.

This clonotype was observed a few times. The CDR3 DNA follows: TGTGCCACCAGTGAGGCAGGGACTGCCTACGAGCAGTACTTC. Its protein product is CATSEAGTAYEQYF. This chain links TRBV24-1 with TRBJ2-7; D may be TRBD2 (6 bases). Germline V lookup: CDR1 KGHDR, CDR2 SFDVKD. V lost 4 bases, J lost 2 bases, and 11 bases lay in between. This CDR3 has 14 amino acids.